Sequencing of this T cell receptor beta chain was carried out in a study of T cell responses to AZD1222 COVID-19 vaccine. The study, taken as a whole, reports: Baseline antibody screening turned up just a handful of seropositive AZD1222 recipients. Across spike, vaccine-associated CD4 TCRs were found, dominant at 160-218 and 743-854. Vaccination with two AZD1222 doses was followed by a rise in Spike-specific TCR breadth and depth.

V was trimmed by 5 bases and J by 8 bases, leaving 12 bases between them. The CDR3 is made up of 12 amino acids. Germline V gives CDR1 LNHDA, CDR2 SQIVND (reference sequence). The assay was immunoSEQ multiplex PCR, and TCRdb's table has in-frame clones only and misses some. Among 100,000 or so clones listed, 85% to 90% were seen once. About this clone itself: The antigen is unknown.

This receptor was identified in an adult in good health. The rearrangement links TRBV19 to TRBJ1-2; a weak D match, TRBD1 (6 bases). The material was peripheral blood, obtained on day 0 of AZD1222 vaccination. The CDR3, as DNA: TGTGCCAGTAGTCCAACAGGGCAAGGCTACACCTTC. It translates to CASSPTGQGYTF.